Below are 5 T cell receptor beta chains sequenced from a single sample in a study of CD8+ T cells in alopecia areata (dated by TCRdb to between 2018 and 2020). Libraries came from the immunoSEQ multiplex PCR assay. For TCR sequencing, RNA was extracted from every sample and reverse transcribed into cDNA to serve as template. In its TCRdb copy, this immuneACCESS table keeps in-frame sequences only and misses some clones. Where compared with another copy, unresolved V genes explain less than half of these, and the others have no known cause. In all, the sample holds roughly 140,000 clones, and approximately 56% of those were seen once. The top ten hold just over 35% of the sample. The sample consisted of CD8+ T cells sorted from blood. The receptors were sampled from a human donor in good health.

The chain has TRBV30 and TRBJ2-2, with 8 bases fitting TRBD1. CDR3 length equals 15 residues. The germline gives CDR1 GTSNPN, CDR2 SVGIG (reference sequence). J lost 1 base, V lost 3 bases, and 4 bases had no gene match. The CDR3 DNA reads TGTGCCTGGAGCCGAGGGACAGGGAACACCGGGGAGCTGTTTTTT. Translated: CAWSRGTGNTGELFF.

The chain uses TRBV25-1 and TRBJ2-7; 7 nucleotides line up with TRBD1. There are 14 residues in the CDR3. Germline CDR1 and CDR2: MGHDK and SYGVNS. Germline trimming cut 1 base from V and 5 bases from J; bases unmatched to any gene: 5. The CDR3 sequence: CASSEFGTVDEQYF. In nucleotides, the CDR3 is TGTGCCAGCAGTGAATTCGGGACAGTTGACGAGCAGTACTTC.

The V gene is TRBV2, the J gene TRBJ2-1; D is uncertain. Trimming shortened V by 0 bases and J by 8 bases, and 14 bases separated the two germline ends. Germline CDR1 and CDR2: SNHLY and FYNNEI. The CDR3 contains 15 residues. The CDR3 DNA reads as TGTGCCAGCAGTGAAGCGCTATGGGGAAGGGATGAGCAGTTCTTC. This encodes CASSEALWGRDEQFF.

This clone was seen a handful of times. V is TRBV29-1 and J is TRBJ2-3; the D is unclear. Trimming took 0 bases from V and 0 from J, leaving 13 bases between them. The CDR3 totals 16 residues. Germline CDR1 reads SQVTM; CDR2 reads ANQGSEA. The CDR3 reads CSVEDPQTSSTDTQYF. CDR3 nucleotides: TGCAGCGTTGAAGATCCCCAGACGTCTAGCACAGATACGCAGTATTTT.

The chain has TRBV27 and TRBJ1-2; no firm D call. The CDR3 covers 17 residues. Trimming took off 6 bases at V and 0 bases at J, with 20 bases between the two ends. Germline V lookup: CDR1 MNHEY, CDR2 SMNVEV (reference sequence). CDR3 in DNA: TGTGCCAGCAGAAAATTTCCGGCAGGCGGAGCTAACTATGGCTACACCTTC. Translated, it gives CASRKFPAGGANYGYTF.